Given below is one TCR beta chain in context. These data are taken from a study of cytomegalovirus exposure and HLA in healthy donors. CDR3 length equals 15 residues. With V trimmed by 5 bases and J by 5 bases, 8 bases remained unmatched. Germline CDR1 is MNHEY and CDR2 is SMNVEV (reference sequence). The PCR made use of 60 Vbeta and 13 Jbeta primers. Clones were sequenced by immunoSEQ multiplex PCR, and TCRdb holds only the in-frame ones, with some missing. This table has over 150,000 clones, 70% to 90% appearing once. This TCR was sampled from a man between 25 and 39 years old in good health and CMV-seropositive. The specimen sequenced was PBMCs. The chain couples TRBV27 to TRBJ1-1, with 10 bases matching TRBD1. For the CDR3, the DNA is TGTGCCAGCAGTCTCTTGGGACAGGGGATTACTGAAGCTTTCTTT. Encoded protein: CASSLLGQGITEAFF.